The clone carrying this T cell receptor (beta chain) was seen once. The CDR3 contains 14 residues. The V gene lost 6 bases and the J gene lost 2 bases, with 15 bases spanning the gap. In germline, CDR1 is SGHDT, CDR2 YYEEEE. Some clones are missing from TCRdb's copy, which holds only in-frame ones; the method was immunoSEQ multiplex PCR. The data show 80,000 or so clones, 82% seen once. The data derive from a study of blood T cell repertoires in COVID-19. The V gene is TRBV5-6, the J gene TRBJ2-7; D gene unclear. Material for sequencing was peripheral blood. The sequence came from a woman aged 70-85 years with acute or convalescent COVID-19. The CDR3 DNA sequence: TGTGCCAGCACCTCCACGACAAGACCCTACGAGCAGTACTTC. Translation gives CASTSTTRPYEQYF.